The clone carrying this T cell receptor beta chain was picked up one time. The antigen is unknown. These data are taken from a study of post-analysis software for immune sequencing data. Study-level information: Disease courses included relapsing-remitting, secondary progressive and progressive-relapsing multiple sclerosis. General study points: Pronounced co-clustering by F measure was evident among identically batched samples. There were five or six TRBV segments more frequent in patients than controls, and TRBV5-6, TRBV5-1 and TRBV20-1 were among them. Comparison with controls showed significantly lower normalized Chao1 diversity in multiple sclerosis patients.

CDR1 and CDR2 from the germline V gene are MNHEY and SVGEGT. CDR3 length: 15 amino acids. cDNA libraries of TCR beta carried unique molecular identifiers. The yield from approximately 1 to 10 million T cells was around 500,000 cDNA molecules in total. From the PCR reads, TCRdb called clonotypes with MiXCR, one entry per CDR3 protein. The repertoire includes about 430,000 distinct CDR3 sequences, 30% to 40% of them detected once, and roughly 8.2% sits in the top ten. The sequenced sample consisted of blood. V and J are TRBV6-2 or TRBV6-3 and TRBJ2-4, with 8 nucleotides matching TRBD1. The DNA matches TRBJ2-7 better at its end, which makes the J call doubtful. This TCR was sampled from a girl aged 2 to 9 with multiple sclerosis. Here the CDR3 DNA reads TGTGCCAGCACCGACCCCCCAGGACAGGGCTACGAGCAGTACTTC. Translated: CASTDPPGQGYEQYF.